This passage covers 32 T cell receptor beta chains from one sample sequenced in a study of tumor and adjacent non-tumor tissue in lung cancer. The template was RNA from unsorted bulk tissue. Distant lung tissue was collected more than 3 cm away from the tumor edge. TCRbeta libraries were built with three rounds of nested PCR, modified from ARM-PCR. MiXCR, run by TCRdb on the multiplex PCR reads, gives a single entry per CDR3 protein. The profile shows some 99,000 distinct CDR3 sequences, 60% to 80% of them singletons. Sample: distant non-tumor lung tissue. Receptor source: a man aged 55 to 70 with non-small cell lung cancer.

This clonotype was counted many times. The rearrangement links TRBV7-9 to TRBJ2-5, with D possibly being TRBD1 (5 bases). The V end was cut by 5 bases, the J end by 5 bases, with 12 bases between. The CDR3 extends over 13 amino acids. Germline V CDR1 and CDR2: SEHNR, FQNEAQ (reference sequence). CDR3 sequence reads: CASSASGLETQYF. In DNA, the CDR3 is TGTGCCAGCAGCGCGTCAGGGTTGGAGACCCAGTACTTC.

With respect to this clonotype: The germline gene is not matched at one end of the junction; a read error may be the cause. This chain uses TRBV12-3 or TRBV12-4 with TRBJ1-1, with D hard to call. The CDR3 extends over 17 amino acids. The CDR3 region is CAGSREIGYPPNTEAFF. CDR3 bases: TGTGCCGGCAGCCGAGAAATAGGGTACCCACCGAACACTGAAGCTTTCTTT.

Worth noting for this clonotype: A much larger clone sits a single nucleotide away, making a read error possible. This chain links TRBV29-1 with TRBJ1-2, with 8 positions matching TRBD1. The CDR3 is 12 amino acids. Germline CDR1 is SQVTM and CDR2 is ANQGSEA. V lost 2 bases, J lost 10 bases, and 6 bases stayed unmatched. The CDR3 sequence is CSVESTGEDYTF. The CDR3 nucleotides are TGCAGCGTTGAATCGACAGGGGAAGACTACACCTTC. Looking up the rest from reference TRBV29-1 and TRBJ1-2 gives the full variable domain: SAVISQKPSRDICQRGTSLTIQCQVDSQVTMMFWYRQQPGQSLTLIATANQGSEATYESGFVIDKFPISRPNLTFSTLTVSNMSPEDSSIYLCSVESTGEDYTFGSGTRLTVV.

Comment on this clonotype: The junction departs from the called germline gene at one end, perhaps through a read error. The rearrangement links TRBV6-1 to TRBJ1-6; tentatively, D is TRBD1 (5 bases). This CDR3 comprises 12 residues. CDR1 is MNHNS, CDR2 SASEGT, per germline. CDR3 DNA: TGTGCTAGCAGTGGCAGGGACTCAGCCCTCCACTTT. It yields the protein CASSGRDSALHF.

This chain links TRBV5-1 with TRBJ2-5; D is undetermined. This CDR3 is built from 16 residues. Trimming pared 1 base from V and 2 bases from J, leaving 15 bases between. Per germline, CDR1 SGHRS and CDR2 YFSETQ. CDR3 loop: CASSLSPDGKQETQYF. The CDR3 DNA is TGCGCCAGCAGCTTGAGTCCCGATGGGAAGCAAGAGACCCAGTACTTC.

On this clonotype itself: A much larger clone is a single base away; this may be a read error. The chain links TRBV6-5 to TRBJ2-7; 8 nucleotides align to TRBD1. In germline, CDR1 is MNHEY, CDR2 SVGAGI. The CDR3 totals 12 residues. The V segment lost 6 bases and the J segment 7 bases; nucleotides outside the gene matches: 5. The CDR3 loop is CASRTGVREQYF. DNA for the CDR3: TGTGCCAGCAGGACAGGGGTTCGGGAGCAGTACTTC.

The chain uses TRBV10-3 and TRBJ2-3; 7 bases agree with TRBD2. The CDR3 totals 14 residues. J was trimmed by 3 bases and V by 10 bases; bases with no gene match: 10. Per germline, CDR1 ENHRY and CDR2 SYGVKD. The CDR3 DNA follows: TGTGCCACCGATGCCGGGACTATTACAGATACGCAGTATTTT. The encoded protein is CATDAGTITDTQYF.

As for this clonotype: Mismatch with germline at one junction end may stem from a read error. The rearrangement joins TRBV4-1 to TRBJ2-3, with 13 bases lining up with TRBD2. Per germline, CDR1 MGHRA and CDR2 YSYEKL. The CDR3 has 17 residues. The CDR3 nucleotides are TGCGCCAGCAGCCTAGAACTAGCGGGGGGGCCCACAGTTACGCAGTATTTT. As protein: CASSLELAGGPTVTQYF.

The chain carries TRBV7-9 and TRBJ1-1; TRBD1 agrees at 7 bases. CDR1 SEHNR and CDR2 FQNEAQ come from the germline V gene (reference sequence). This CDR3 region has 16 residues. With 8 bases clipped from V and 5 bases from J, the junction kept 17 bases outside the gene matches. CDR3 sequence: CASCRIRQGRDTEAFF. CDR3 coding DNA: TGTGCCAGCTGTCGAATACGACAGGGTCGGGATACTGAAGCTTTCTTT.

Details on this clonotype: The junction differs from germline at one of its ends, possibly a read error. The V and J genes are TRBV29-1 and TRBJ2-1; D is undetermined. Germline assignment: CDR1 SQVTM and CDR2 ANQGSEA. The CDR3 contains 10 residues. The CDR3 bases are TGTAACGTTTCTTACAATGAGCAGTTCTTC. It specifies CNVSYNEQFF.

Comments on this clonotype: The conserved closing phenylalanine or tryptophan is absent in this CDR3, likely reflecting a read error. The DNA is left out, because the CDR3 cannot be placed on it with certainty; the CDR3 is given as TCRdb lists it. This chain links TRBV28 with TRBJ2-7. Per the germline V gene, CDR1 is MDHEN and CDR2 is SYDVKM. The CDR3 is 14 residues long, ends included. This CDR3 is CASSYISGYLPRYL.

Many counts were recorded for this clonotype. The rearrangement joins TRBV12-3 or TRBV12-4 to TRBJ2-3; D is uncertain. V was clipped by 8 bases and J by 1 base, with 13 bases between them. The CDR3 runs to 14 residues. CDR3 sequence (DNA): TGTGCCAGCCTAGAGGTTGGTGGCACAGATACGCAGTATTTT. Translating gives CASLEVGGTDTQYF.

This clonotype was detected ten times or more. The chain has TRBV6-6 and TRBJ1-1; D is uncertain. The CDR3 loop spans 15 amino acids. Germline V gene lookup returns CDR1 MNHNY and CDR2 SVGAGI (reference sequence). Trimming stripped 2 bases from V and 4 bases from J, with 14 bases between. CDR3 nucleotides: TGTGCCAGCAGTTACGAACCCGGAATGGGCACTGAAGCTTTCTTT. Amino acid sequence: CASSYEPGMGTEAFF.

A word on this clonotype: No conserved phenylalanine or tryptophan is present at the end of the CDR3, so a read error is the likely explanation. V is TRBV5-1 and J is TRBJ1-1; tentatively, D is TRBD1 (6 bases). The CDR3 runs to 16 residues. Germline V gene data show CDR1 as SGHRS and CDR2 as YFSETQ. Trimming left V 3 bases short and J 1 base short, with 16 bases between. For the CDR3, the DNA is TGCGCCAGCAGCTCATCCGGGACACCTAAGAACACTGAAGCTTTCTTA. As protein: CASSSSGTPKNTEAFL.

Worth noting for this clonotype: The junction and the germline gene differ at one end; a read error may be behind it. The CDR3 spells CANSFSPDSELEQYF. The CDR3, as DNA: TGTGCCAACAGTTTTTCTCCCGACAGCGAACTCGAGCAGTACTTC. The chain carries TRBV12-3 or TRBV12-4 and TRBJ2-7; D perhaps matches TRBD1 (5 bases). This CDR3 contains 15 residues.

Points on this clonotype: This may stem from a read error, because a much larger clone lies one nucleotide away. The rearrangement joins TRBV5-6 to TRBJ1-1; 10 bases line up with TRBD1. Germline CDR1 and CDR2: SGHDT and YYEEEE. Trimming at V came to 6 bases and at J to 6 bases, leaving 14 bases not matched to a gene. The CDR3 spans 16 residues. CDR3 DNA: TGTGCCAGCACCCAGGGGGACAGGGGTGTGTTGTCTGAAGCTTTCTTT. It is translated as CASTQGDRGVLSEAFF.

On this clonotype: This CDR3 is missing its conserved last phenylalanine or tryptophan, likely due to a read error. J is TRBJ1-1 and V is TRBV11-1; no definite D call. Germline V gene data show CDR1 as SGHAT and CDR2 as FQDESV (reference sequence). This CDR3 contains 14 residues. Trimming pared 5 bases from V and 5 bases from J, leaving 15 bases between. This CDR3 is CASSLSAGETEAFV. The CDR3 DNA is TGTGCCAGCAGCCTATCGGCAGGCGAGACTGAAGCTTTCGTT.

At least ten counts were recorded for this clonotype. The J gene is TRBJ2-3, the V gene TRBV7-9; tentative D call: TRBD2 (6 bases). Germline CDR1 SEHNR, CDR2 FQNEAQ (reference sequence). With 4 bases removed from V and 6 bases from J, the gap between germline ends came to 23 bases. The CDR3 runs to 17 residues. The CDR3 sequence is CASSSEEAGSPWDTQYF. In nucleotides, the CDR3 is TGTGCCAGCAGCTCAGAGGAGGCGGGGTCCCCTTGGGATACGCAGTATTTT.

As to this clonotype: The conserved final phenylalanine or tryptophan is absent from the CDR3, which likely points to a read error. The chain carries TRBV12-3 or TRBV12-4 and TRBJ1-6; TRBD1 matches 8 bases. The ends lost 6 bases at V and 6 bases at J; junction bases unmatched: 4. This CDR3 has 14 residues. The CDR3, as DNA: TGTGCCAGCAGACAGACAGGGGCTAATTCACCCCTCCACGTT. This codes for CASRQTGANSPLHV.

Details on this clonotype: A junction end diverges from the germline sequence, so it may reflect a read error. The V gene is TRBV12-3 or TRBV12-4, the J gene TRBJ2-5, with 8 bases lining up with TRBD2. The last part of the DNA fits TRBJ2-1 better; the J call may be wrong. CDR3 length equals 14 residues. This CDR3 is CASRFSAGGETQFF. CDR3 nucleotide sequence: TGTGCCAGCCGTTTTTCGGCGGGGGGAGAAACCCAGTTCTTC.

This clonotype was observed at least ten times. The CDR3 DNA reads as TGTGCCAGCAGCACACTGCGGGGTACGCAGTATTTT. It is translated as CASSTLRGTQYF. This sequence joins TRBV7-9 and TRBJ2-3; a possible D gene is TRBD2 (6 bases). The CDR3 loop spans 12 amino acids. Germline CDR1 and CDR2: SEHNR and FQNEAQ (reference sequence). Trimming pared 5 bases from V and 8 bases from J, leaving 11 bases between. The variable domain in full, completed from reference TRBV7-9 and TRBJ2-3, reads DTGVSQNPRHKITKRGQNVTFRCDPISEHNRLYWYRQTLGQGPEFLTYFQNEAQLEKSRLLSDRFSAERPKGSFSTLEIQRTEQGDSAMYLCASSTLRGTQYFGPGTRLTVL.

To note about this clonotype: This may stem from a read error, because a much larger clone lies one nucleotide away. This sequence joins TRBV29-1 and TRBJ1-1; 9 positions agree with TRBD1. In germline, CDR1 is SQVTM, CDR2 ANQGSEA. The CDR3 loop spans 12 amino acids. CDR3 in DNA: TGCAGCTTTGACAGGGGGATCACTGAAGCTTTCTTT. The encoded protein is CSFDRGITEAFF.

The chain employs TRBV20-1 and TRBJ1-1; D is ambiguous. The germline CDR1 and CDR2 sequences are DFQATT and SNEGSKA (reference sequence). V lost 0 bases and J lost 2, with 13 bases in between. The CDR3 sequence is 15 residues long. CDR3 amino acids: CSARDSTGDNTEAFF. The CDR3, as DNA: TGCAGTGCTAGAGATTCGACGGGAGACAACACTGAAGCTTTCTTT.

Of note for this clonotype: No conserved phenylalanine or tryptophan ends this CDR3, so it is likely a read error. The chain has TRBV6-5 and TRBJ2-1; TRBD2 might be the D (5 bases). The CDR3 contains 16 residues. Germline V gene data show CDR1 as MNHEY and CDR2 as SVGAGI. V was shortened by 4 bases and J by 9 bases, with 22 bases between the two germline ends. The chain's CDR3 is CASSSPGISLAGEQFL. As DNA, the CDR3 is TGTGCCAGCAGTTCCCCCGGGATTAGTCTGGCAGGTGAGCAGTTCTTA.

This clonotype was counted only a few times. A read error may account for a junction end that differs from germline. The CDR3 sequence is CASGLGTSGYAF. In DNA form, the CDR3 reads TGTGCCAGCGGCTTAGGCACGAGTGGCTACGCCTTC. The chain carries TRBV11-3 and TRBJ1-2; D is undetermined. This CDR3 spans 12 amino acids. Per the germline V gene, CDR1 is SGHNT and CDR2 is YENEEA.

Comment on this clonotype: This may come from a read error, since a much larger clone is one base off. This chain joins TRBV30 and TRBJ1-1; unclear D gene. The germline V gene encodes CDR1 GTSNPN and CDR2 SVGIG (reference sequence). This CDR3 spans 13 amino acids. V was pared by 3 bases and J by 6 bases, with 14 bases between. The CDR3: CAWRAGMSAEAFF. The CDR3 DNA is TGTGCCTGGAGGGCCGGGATGAGCGCTGAAGCTTTCTTT.

Details on this clonotype: A much larger clonotype is one base distant, so this may be a read error. Because the CDR3 is missing its conserved closing phenylalanine or tryptophan, this is likely a read error. V usage is TRBV19 and J usage is TRBJ1-1, with D possibly matching TRBD1 (6 bases). In germline, CDR1 is LNHDA, CDR2 SQIVND (reference sequence). This CDR3 region has 17 residues. V dropped 1 base and J dropped 2 bases, with 17 bases sitting between them. CDR3 DNA sequence: TGTGCCAGTAGTATAGCAGGGGCAGGTTTTACCAACACTGAAGCTTTCTCT. Its translation is CASSIAGAGFTNTEAFS.

V gene TRBV12-3 or TRBV12-4 combines with J gene TRBJ1-2; D possibly corresponds to TRBD1 (5 bases). The CDR3 is made up of 15 amino acids. The CDR3 DNA reads as TGTAACAGCAGTTCCCAGAGGCCGGGGGTGAGGGGCTACACCTTC. Translation gives CNSSSQRPGVRGYTF.

This clonotype was seen repeatedly, ten times or more. The chain links TRBV2 to TRBJ2-3, with D possibly TRBD1 on 7 matching bases. From germline, CDR1 is SNHLY and CDR2 FYNNEI. This CDR3 comprises 15 residues. Trimming stripped 6 bases from V and 4 bases from J, with 17 bases between. The CDR3 DNA is TGTGCCAGCAGGGGACAGTCCGGAGGGCCAGATACGCAGTATTTT. It yields the protein CASRGQSGGPDTQYF.

About this clonotype itself: The germline gene is not matched at one end of the junction; a read error may be the cause. The V gene is TRBV29-1, the J gene TRBJ2-3; TRBD2 aligns across 7 bases. Germline lookup yields CDR1 SQVTM and CDR2 ANQGSEA. This CDR3 region has 14 residues. The CDR3 reads CSGSWRETIDTQYF. The CDR3 coding sequence is TGTAGCGGCTCTTGGCGGGAGACAATAGATACGCAGTATTTT.

A remark on this clonotype: A read error may account for a junction end that differs from germline. The chain couples TRBV24-1 to TRBJ1-5; D is perhaps TRBD1 (6 bases). The CDR3 loop spans 14 amino acids. CDR1 and CDR2 from the germline V gene are KGHDR and SFDVKD. In DNA form, the CDR3 reads TGTGCCACCAGTGACCCAGGGGACAATCAGCCCCAGCCTTTT. Its protein is CATSDPGDNQPQPF.

Remarks on this clonotype: The junction differs from germline at one of its ends, possibly a read error. The chain employs TRBV12-3 or TRBV12-4 and TRBJ2-6; 7 bases line up with TRBD1. CDR3 length: 15 residues. This CDR3 is CATWEQGSGANILTF. DNA of the CDR3: TGTGCCACTTGGGAACAGGGGTCTGGGGCCAACATCCTGACTTTC.